This TCR beta chain originates from a study of tumor and adjacent non-tumor tissue in lung cancer. TCRbeta libraries were built with three rounds of nested PCR, modified from ARM-PCR. TCRdb itself ran the multiplex PCR reads through MiXCR, one entry per CDR3 protein. The repertoire holds about 44,000 distinct CDR3 sequences, with about two thirds as singletons. This sample's RNA came from whole unsorted tissue. Distant lung tissue was collected more than 3 cm away from the tumor edge. This clonotype turned up a few times. Given a much more abundant clone one base away, this may be a read error. Germline assignment: CDR1 SGHKS and CDR2 YYEKEE (reference sequence). V was pared by 3 bases and J by 3 bases, with 6 bases of the junction left unmatched. This CDR3 is built from 14 residues.

This receptor was identified in a woman aged 70 to 79 with non-small cell lung cancer. The material sequenced was distant non-tumor lung tissue. V is TRBV5-5 and J is TRBJ2-7; 7 nucleotides line up with TRBD1. The CDR3 loop reads CASSSDRTDYEQYF. CDR3 sequence (DNA): TGTGCCAGCAGCTCGGACAGGACTGACTACGAGCAGTACTTC.